This T cell receptor (beta chain) was sequenced for a study of long-term antiretroviral therapy in people with HIV. Study summary: The 2015 immediate-ART recommendation came about a decade after the earliest samples. General study findings and limits: Older ART regimens may have been in use when blood was drawn between the mid-2000s and the late 2010s. The study collected no data on ART adherence, viral resistance or therapy changes.

Comment on this clone: No antigen is known for it.

Germline CDR1 WSHSY, CDR2 SAAADI. Trimming removed 6 bases from V and 0 bases from J; junction bases left unmatched: 1. This CDR3 region has 15 residues. Run at survey level, the immunoSEQ assay was version v3.0. TCRdb's copy holds only in-frame clones and misses some; the assay was immunoSEQ multiplex PCR. The sample lists roughly 21,000 clones; about 76% were seen once. The sequence was collected from a man aged 40-50 years with HIV. The sample was unsorted PBMCs, taken 0.1 years before starting antiretroviral therapy. The V and J genes are TRBV10-2 and TRBJ2-2; 10 bases agree with TRBD2. CDR3 sequence (DNA): TGCGCCAGCAGAACTAGCGGGGCGAACACCGGGGAGCTGTTTTTT. This sequence encodes CASRTSGANTGELFF.